The 13 T cell receptor beta chains presented below share a single source sample, sequenced in a study of blood T cells in healthy people across ages. A second PCR, run for about 6 to 12 cycles, used a sample-barcoded 5' primer plus a J-beta primer mix. Using its own MiXCR run on the 5' RACE reads, TCRdb lists one record per CDR3 protein. The repertoire consists of 750,000 or so distinct CDR3 sequences, with roughly 25% occurring once and the leading ten covering just under 9.5%. The same specimen was also included in a second study, on T cells of mothers and their children.

Material: blood. The receptors derive from a boy between 10 and 17 years old in good health.

This clonotype turned up a few times. CDR3 DNA: TGTGCCAGCAGTTACTCGAAGGGCCGGACCTCCGACCTCTATGGCTACACCTTC. Translation: CASSYSKGRTSDLYGYTF. This rearrangement joins TRBV6-5 to TRBJ1-2, with D unresolved. The germline V and J ends were trimmed by 0 bases and 4 bases, with 21 bases remaining between them. Germline values: CDR1 MNHEY, CDR2 SVGAGI. This CDR3 has 18 amino acids.

This clonotype was observed a few times. The gene calls are TRBV9 and TRBJ1-1; D is unresolved. The V gene's germline CDR1 is SGDLS and CDR2 YYNGEE. The CDR3 is made up of 16 amino acids. V lost 4 bases to trimming and J lost 1 base, with 17 bases between them. CDR3: CASSPNVRVENTEAFF. The CDR3 DNA reads as TGTGCCAGCAGCCCAAATGTGAGGGTTGAGAACACTGAAGCTTTCTTT.

In its sample, this clonotype was seen a few times. The chain is built from TRBV7-9 and TRBJ2-5, with unresolved D. Matching the DNA end better, TRBJ2-7 makes the J call doubtful. The CDR3 is made up of 13 amino acids. Germline CDR1 reads SEHNR; CDR2 reads FQNEAQ (reference sequence). The CDR3: CASSLVIEDEQYF. CDR3 DNA: TGTGCCAGCAGCTTAGTGATTGAGGACGAGCAGTACTTC.

The chain has TRBV2 and TRBJ1-2; 10 bases match TRBD1. CDR3 length: 13 amino acids. Germline loops: CDR1 SNHLY, CDR2 FYNNEI. The V segment lost 4 bases and the J segment 5 bases; nucleotides outside the gene matches: 1. The CDR3 coding sequence is TGTGCCAGCAGTGGGGACAGGGGTTATGGCTACACCTTC. Protein: CASSGDRGYGYTF. Variable domain in full (rest from reference TRBV2 and TRBJ1-2): EPEVTQTPSHQVTQMGQEVILRCVPISNHLYFYWYRQILGQKVEFLVSFYNNEISEKSEIFDDQFSVERPDGSNFTLKIRSTKLEDSAMYFCASSGDRGYGYTFGSGTRLTVV.

This clonotype was seen a few times. The genes are TRBV29-1 and TRBJ2-1; TRBD1 or TRBD2 may be the D gene (5 bases each). Between the trimmed V and J ends, which lost 2 bases and 15 bases, there was a span of 17 bases. CDR3 length: 12 amino acids. Germline V CDR1 and CDR2: SQVTM, ANQGSEA. The CDR3 DNA follows: TGCAGCGTTGAACCGGAGAGGGACGGATCGTTCTTC. Amino acids: CSVEPERDGSFF.

The rearrangement joins TRBV7-2 to TRBJ2-5; no reliable D call. V gave up 0 bases and J gave up 8 bases, with 7 bases separating them. Germline-derived CDR1 and CDR2 are SGHTA and FQGNSA. The CDR3 consists of 12 residues. The CDR3 sequence is CASSLAGRTQYF. CDR3 nucleotides: TGTGCCAGCAGCTTAGCCGGAAGAACCCAGTACTTC.

The rearrangement links TRBV12-3 or TRBV12-4 to TRBJ2-5, with 8 nucleotides matching TRBD1. This CDR3 is 14 amino acids long. With V trimmed by 6 bases and J by 6 bases, 9 bases remained unmatched. As DNA, the CDR3 is TGTGCCAGCAGGCCCGGACAGGGAGAACAGACCCAGTACTTC. Translation: CASRPGQGEQTQYF.

Only a few counts were recorded for this clonotype. This chain uses TRBV20-1 with TRBJ2-1, with 8 bases identical to TRBD2. Germline-derived CDR1 and CDR2 are DFQATT and SNEGSKA (reference sequence). This CDR3 spans 16 amino acids. V lost 1 base to trimming and J lost 0 bases; unmatched junction nucleotides: 5. CDR3 sequence reads: CSARASGGPSYNEQFF. DNA of the CDR3: TGCAGTGCTAGAGCCAGCGGGGGCCCCTCCTACAATGAGCAGTTCTTC.

In this sample, this clonotype turned up a few times. V usage is TRBV6-1 and J usage is TRBJ2-3; the D gene is possibly TRBD2 (6 bases). The germline V gene has CDR1 MNHNS and CDR2 SASEGT. V lost 6 bases and J lost 0, with 16 bases in between. The CDR3 spans 16 residues. The CDR3 DNA reads as TGTGCCAGCAGGCGGGGACTGGCCACTAGCACAGATACGCAGTATTTT. Its translation: CASRRGLATSTDTQYF.

This clonotype was detected only a few times. The chain links TRBV7-9 to TRBJ2-1, with a tentative D call TRBD1 (6 bases). The J call may not be correct, given that the DNA end is closer to TRBJ2-5. The germline V gene encodes CDR1 SEHNR and CDR2 FQNEAQ (reference sequence). The CDR3 loop spans 15 amino acids. The CDR3 here is CASSLAWTAQETQYF. The CDR3 DNA reads TGTGCCAGCAGCTTAGCGTGGACAGCCCAAGAGACCCAGTACTTC.

V gene TRBV6-1 combines with J gene TRBJ2-1, with 8 bases lining up with TRBD1. This CDR3 contains 17 residues. J gave up 6 bases and V 0 bases, and 10 bases lay outside the gene matches. Germline V gene lookup returns CDR1 MNHNS and CDR2 SASEGT. Written as DNA, the CDR3 is TGTGCCAGCAGTGAAGCGCTCCGGACAGGGTCGGTCAATGAGCAGTTCTTC. It yields the protein CASSEALRTGSVNEQFF.

This clonotype was recorded only once. The chain couples TRBV7-2 to TRBJ1-2; TRBD1 aligns across 7 bases. Germline V gives CDR1 SGHTA, CDR2 FQGNSA. The CDR3 extends over 14 amino acids. Trimming took 5 bases from V and 3 from J; bases not matched to a gene: 6. CDR3 sequence reads: CASSLLTGDYGYTF. CDR3 DNA: TGTGCCAGCAGCCTCCTAACAGGGGACTATGGCTACACCTTC.

J is TRBJ2-5 and V is TRBV10-3; 9 bases align to TRBD2. Germline values: CDR1 ENHRY, CDR2 SYGVKD. V was clipped by 0 bases and J by 4 bases; unmatched bases: 12. This CDR3 comprises 18 residues. The CDR3 loop is CAISESKNSGGTRETQYF. The CDR3 DNA follows: TGTGCCATCAGTGAGTCGAAGAATAGCGGGGGAACCAGAGAGACCCAGTACTTC.